This section outlines one T cell receptor (beta chain) sequence together with its context. Antigen unknown. The data are from a study of cytotoxic CD8 clonotypes in ibrutinib-treated CLL. Study-wide background: The patients, about ten relapsed/refractory and around 15 treatment-naive, included about 18 who were IGHV unmutated. Samples averaged 255,043 productive templates and 94,082 productive rearrangements. General study points: Sampling time points were not equivalent between sustained-remission and progressing patients.

Assay used: immunoSEQ multiplex PCR; TCRdb lists only in-frame clones, some missing. The data show 150,000 or so clones, approximately 80% seen once. V was shortened by 0 bases and J by 6 bases, with 9 bases between the two germline ends. The CDR3 runs 14 residues. Germline values: CDR1 SGHRS, CDR2 YFSETQ. The chain is built from TRBV5-1 and TRBJ2-2; the D gene is possibly TRBD1 (6 bases). The input for sequencing was PBMCs, taken after 24 months of ibrutinib treatment. The receptor was derived from a human donor with chronic lymphocytic leukemia. The CDR3 region is CASSLANRAGELFF. The DNA of the CDR3 is TGCGCCAGCAGCTTGGCAAACAGGGCCGGGGAGCTGTTTTTT.